This T cell receptor beta chain was profiled in a study of beta chain features in type 1 diabetes. Expressed TCRB transcripts were sequenced because the isolated RNA had all been reverse transcribed beforehand. For naive, central memory and regulatory T cell samples, reads averaged around 3.5 million. Repertoires were generated with immunoSEQ multiplex PCR, while TCRdb's copy carries only in-frame clones and drops some. Of about 140,000 clones in the sample, about 13% were seen once. This clone was detected only a few times. The antigen is undetermined. Overall study findings and caveats: Cells with high TCR expression could be over-represented by cDNA sequencing. It was among patients, rather than healthy donors, that naive, central memory and Treg TCRB repertoires appeared more similar. Type 1 diabetes patients showed a moderate but significant shortening of TCRB CDR3s in all four CD4+ subsets.

The CDR3 length is 14 residues. V lost 7 bases and J lost 4; bases outside the gene matches: 4. Germline values: CDR1 SNHLY, CDR2 FYNNEI. Material: central memory CD4+ T cells from blood. This receptor was taken from a man aged 18 to 30 with type 1 diabetes. The V and J genes are TRBV2 and TRBJ2-1, with 10 bases matching TRBD2. In nucleotides, the CDR3 is TGTGCCAGCATGGAACTAGCGGGGTACAATGAGCAGTTCTTC. Translating gives CASMELAGYNEQFF.